This TCR beta chain was captured in a study of shared clonotypes between healthy human individuals. About the research overall: Per donor, three plates held CD4 naive cells, three held CD4 memory, two held CD8 naive and one held CD8 memory. Findings and limits, study-wide: The sharing of about 5% of naive CD4 clonotypes was seen across several donors.

Terminally differentiated effector memory CD45RA+ cells were left out of the naive CD8 fraction, which was CD45RO-negative and positively selected for CCR7. Deep-level running was used for the assay. Investigators spread the genomic DNA of each subset evenly over several immunoSEQ plates. TCRdb's copy holds only in-frame clones and misses some; the assay was immunoSEQ multiplex PCR. The table records about 550,000 clones, less than 97% of them present only once. About this clone itself: As yet, its antigen is unknown.

CDR3 length equals 14 residues. CDR1 MGHRA and CDR2 YSYEKL come from the germline V gene. Trimming took 3 bases from V and 7 from J, leaving 16 bases between them. Sequences were obtained from naive CD8+ T cells sorted from blood. This chain links TRBV4-1 with TRBJ2-7; D call uncertain. The clonotype was recovered from a woman in her 30s in good health. The CDR3 DNA follows: TGCGCCAGCAGCCAGACCCCTGCAGCCGGTGAGCAGTACTTC. Translating it yields CASSQTPAAGEQYF.